This TCR beta chain was recorded in a study of cytomegalovirus exposure and HLA in healthy donors (dated 2017 in TCRdb). Looking at the study overall: An earlier analysis of roughly 570 of the donors reported 276 Gb of sequence data and 95 million to 140 million unique TCR beta sequences obtained from about 179 million T cells. An early release covering roughly 580 HLA-typed donors comprised roughly 300 gigabases of sequencing data and roughly 86 million unique TCR sequences. Of the 398 genotyped donors, 65% to 90% fell in the genetic ancestry cluster associated with self-reported Caucasian donors. The study was designed to test whether signatures of past pathogen exposure could be identified by cataloging public T cell receptors. The T cell repertoires of 666 subjects were profiled by immunosequencing and related to cytomegalovirus serostatus. In addition to the first cohort of 650 to 800 subjects, a separate validation cohort of about 120 different subjects was used. The study combined high-throughput TCR immunosequencing, statistical association of individual TCRs with disease status, and machine learning to predict cytomegalovirus infection status. A later analysis re-examined previously published TCR beta repertoires from 500 to 700 donors and added high-resolution HLA genotyping to investigate patterns of TCR occurrence. The later analysis used no new phenotypic data to find candidate immune exposures, relying instead on TCR beta sequences and their occurrence across donors. An earlier analysis of around 580 of the donors used high-throughput TCR beta sequencing to judge whether each TCR beta V gene segment behaved as functional or pseudogenic. Donor age, sex, ethnicity and CMV serostatus were compiled together with the repertoire data. Genome-wide SNP genotypes for about three fifths of the roughly 670 donors were used in a later genetic analysis, which treated that subset as a discovery cohort. Every discovery cohort repertoire had been produced on one sequencing platform. HLA typing covered class I and class II loci at four-digit resolution. The number of donors typed differed by locus, with about 629-640 for A, B, C, DRB1 and DQB1, 522 for DQA1, approximately 570 for DPA1, and under 490 for DPB1. Roughly 5 DR-DQ haplotypes were handled as single units for association and clustering, since linkage in the cohort was strong. Among about 370 genotyped donors of the cohort, an average of approximately 200,000 unique TCR beta nucleotide sequences was sequenced per donor, of which about 19% were non-productive.

The cohort consisted of 666 healthy bone marrow donors. At the time of sampling, every cohort member was nominally healthy, though immune exposures that went unrecorded were likely present. The donor tested CMV seronegative and was one of the 352 seronegative cohort members. A peripheral blood sample was collected from each donor, and TCR beta sequencing was performed on peripheral blood mononuclear cells. Genomic DNA was extracted from the blood cell samples with the Qiagen DNeasy Blood Extraction Kit. Library generation was performed with the immunoSEQ multiplex PCR assay. For the multiplex PCR, a mixture combining 60 forward primers for TCR Vbeta segments and 13 reverse primers for TCR Jbeta segments was used. Amplification of the CDR3 region of rearranged TCR beta genes was performed with a multiplex PCR assay on genomic DNA. Amplified TCR beta libraries were sequenced as 87-base-pair reads on the Illumina HiSeq System. From the authors' description of their analysis: Across the 640 or so repertoires, a later analysis counted 78 million or so unique TCR beta chains, 8.5 million to 12 million of which were shared by at least two donors. A nearest-neighbor algorithm error-corrected the raw reads and collapsed the reads into unique sequences, merging closely related sequences to remove PCR and sequencing errors. V, D and J gene segments were assigned by aligning CDR3 sequences to IMGT reference sequences. Each retained sequence needed at least a six-nucleotide match to both a V gene segment and a J gene segment. A rearrangement counted as productive if the CDR3 had no stop codons and remained in frame with V and J, and every other rearrangement counted as non-productive. Following IMGT convention, CDR3 was defined as the stretch from the second conserved V-encoded cysteine to the conserved J-encoded phenylalanine. In an earlier analysis of roughly 580 of the donors, sequences lacking an unambiguous match to a single V gene segment were excluded. In an earlier analysis of approximately 550 of the donors, V segments were called functional above 56.7% productive rearrangements and were called segregating when the between-donor standard deviation exceeded 5%. A statistical classification framework was built to diagnose cytomegalovirus status from the catalog of TCR beta chain sequences. In a later analysis, V and J genes were assigned by comparing TCR nucleotide sequences against IMGT/GENE-DB human TR gene sequences. The TCRdist pipeline was used in a later analysis to assign CDR3 sequences and most-parsimonious VDJ recombination scenarios. In a later analysis, each TCR beta chain was defined by its CDR3 amino acid sequence together with its V-gene family, and reads without a unique V-gene family were excluded. As a way to deal with suspected cross-contamination and a sequencing artifact, a later analysis dropped 450 to 700 nucleotide sequences that were highly shared and had low generation probability. In a later analysis, a clonal expansion index was calculated for each public chain from normalized within-repertoire ranks of inferred template counts. In a later analysis, generation probabilities were computed with a VDJ recombination model fitted to out-of-frame rearrangements, and the resulting probabilities were checked against IGoR. In a later analysis, TCR-TCR, TCR-HLA and TCR-CMV co-occurrence was scored with hypergeometric tests, and a repertoire-size bias correction was applied to TCR pairs. False discovery rates were estimated in a later analysis by permuting HLA or CMV assignments 20 times. In a later analysis, co-occurring TCRs were grouped using DBSCAN, and TCRdist sequence similarity was added for clustering within HLA-allele-positive subsets. Co-occurrence clustering excluded repertoires with fewer than 30,000 or more than 120,000 public chains, plus five with anomalous nucleotide sharing. Imported from immuneACCESS, the table was reduced by TCRdb to in-frame sequences with V and J called. These copies leave out some clones; in studies compared against another copy, an unresolved V gene accounts for under half, and the cause of the remainder is not known. V, J and clone size were drawn from that table, and D and trimming were deduced from the DNA. In all, the sample holds some 170,000 clones, and 81% of those were seen once. The ten top clones hold approximately 2% of the sample.

Findings and caveats that apply to the study as a whole: In both the original and validation cohorts, the classifier was reported to diagnose cytomegalovirus status with high specificity and sensitivity. A group of highly shared sequence variants was considered likely to be a technical artifact of the sequencing pipeline. According to a later genetic analysis, donors in an Asian-associated ancestry cluster had fewer N-insertions in productive TCRs than the approximately 710-donor mean. CMV serostatus was the only immune exposure information available for the cohort. A further reported finding was that TCR beta sequences accurately predicted the HLA-A and HLA-B alleles for most subjects in the first cohort. In a later analysis, TCR association rates were found to vary across HLA loci, with the most associated TCRs seen for DRB1 alleles and the fewest for HLA-C alleles. The earlier analysis of 587 of the donors excluded approximately 15 rarely observed V segments, including chromosome 9 orphons, because counts were too low. The 87-base-pair reads could not distinguish some IMGT-functional V segments, including TRBV6-2 and TRBV6-3, so those segments were excluded. An earlier analysis of roughly 570 of the donors showed that most TCR beta V segments appeared in productive rearrangements either about 90% or about 30% of the time, which broadly matched IMGT annotations. The authors suggested that the approach could potentially be extended to other disease states and immunological phenotypes. Most TCR sequences were seen in very few donors, while some public TCRs were found in many individuals. In a later analysis, most CMV-associated TCR beta chains were found to appear HLA-restricted, with HLA associations seemingly driven largely by CMV exposure. A later analysis found that HLA-associated TCR beta chains were more clonally expanded and had lower generation probabilities than equally common non-associated chains. Three of the identified cytomegalovirus-associated TCR beta chains were confirmed in vitro to be specific for cytomegalovirus antigens. In a later analysis, 16,951 TCR beta sequences were associated with specific HLA alleles at a false discovery rate of 0.05. A later analysis reported that several top co-occurrence clusters appeared linked to parvovirus B19, influenza, CMV and Epstein-Barr virus. In this cohort, only TCR beta chains were sequenced, and detectable features were limited by the absence of alpha or paired-chain data. When HLA alleles, especially DR and DQ, strongly co-occurred, attributing TCR associations to individual alleles was difficult. Linkage disequilibrium might explain the correlated functional status among segregating V segments, but an unknown experimental factor could not be ruled out. Roughly uniform sequencing depth across donors was assumed in presence/absence analyses, although this assumption may not hold. Because some donors lacked HLA typing at each locus, the association tests relied only on the typed subset. The study listed approximately 150 TCR beta chains as associated with cytomegalovirus. An association between a missense DCLRE1C variant and V-gene and J-gene trimming of TCR beta chains was found in a later genetic analysis and replicated in an independent cohort.

The germline V gene (reference sequence) supplies CDR1 SEHNR and CDR2 FQNEAQ. There are 14 amino acids in the CDR3, from cysteine to phenylalanine inclusive. Only CDR3 DNA is held: 42 bases, read in frame from base 1. As for this clone: Its antigen specificity is not known. One end of the junction is discordant with germline, which a read error may explain.

The V and J segments used are TRBV7-9 and TRBJ1-1; TRBD1 fits 11 bases in the junction. Input material: PBMCs. This receptor was taken from a woman younger than 45 in good health and CMV-seronegative. The DNA reads TGTTCCAGCAGCTTAAGGGACAGGGGGACTGAAGCTTTCTTT. Its translation is CSSSLRDRGTEAFF.